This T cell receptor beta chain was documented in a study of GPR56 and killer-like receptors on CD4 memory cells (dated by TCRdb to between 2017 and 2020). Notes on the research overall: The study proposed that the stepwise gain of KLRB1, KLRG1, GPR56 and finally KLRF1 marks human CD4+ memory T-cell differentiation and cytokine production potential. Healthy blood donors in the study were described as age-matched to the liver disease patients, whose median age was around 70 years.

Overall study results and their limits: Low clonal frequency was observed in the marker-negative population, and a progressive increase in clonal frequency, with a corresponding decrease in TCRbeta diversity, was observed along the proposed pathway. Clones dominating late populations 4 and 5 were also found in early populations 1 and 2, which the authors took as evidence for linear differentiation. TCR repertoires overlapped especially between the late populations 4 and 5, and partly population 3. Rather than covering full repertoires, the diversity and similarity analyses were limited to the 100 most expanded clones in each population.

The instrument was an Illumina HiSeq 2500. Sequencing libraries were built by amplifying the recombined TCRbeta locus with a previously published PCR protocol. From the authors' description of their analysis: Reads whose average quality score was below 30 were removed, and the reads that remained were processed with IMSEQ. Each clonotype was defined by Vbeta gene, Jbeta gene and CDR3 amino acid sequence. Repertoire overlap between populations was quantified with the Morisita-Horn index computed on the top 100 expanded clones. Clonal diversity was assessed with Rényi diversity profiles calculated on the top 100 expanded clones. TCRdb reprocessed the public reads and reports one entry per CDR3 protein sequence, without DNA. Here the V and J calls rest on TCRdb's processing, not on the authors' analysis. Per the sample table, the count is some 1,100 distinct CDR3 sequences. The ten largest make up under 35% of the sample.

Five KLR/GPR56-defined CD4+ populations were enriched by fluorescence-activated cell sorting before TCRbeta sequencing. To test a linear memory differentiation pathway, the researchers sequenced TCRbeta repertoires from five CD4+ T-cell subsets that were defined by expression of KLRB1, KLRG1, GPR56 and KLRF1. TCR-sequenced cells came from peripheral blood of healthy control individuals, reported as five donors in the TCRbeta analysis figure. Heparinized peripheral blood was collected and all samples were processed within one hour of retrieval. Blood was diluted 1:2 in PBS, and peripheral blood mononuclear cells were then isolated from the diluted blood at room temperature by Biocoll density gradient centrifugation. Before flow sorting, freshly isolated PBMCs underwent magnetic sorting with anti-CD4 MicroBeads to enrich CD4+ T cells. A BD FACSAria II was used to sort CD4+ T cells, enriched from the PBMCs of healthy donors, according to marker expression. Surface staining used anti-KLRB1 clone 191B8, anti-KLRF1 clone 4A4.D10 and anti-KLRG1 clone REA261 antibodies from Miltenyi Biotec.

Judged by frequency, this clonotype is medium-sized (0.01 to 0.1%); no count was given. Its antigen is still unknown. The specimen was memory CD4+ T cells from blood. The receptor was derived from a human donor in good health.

The CDR3 protein: CASSFLSGGATGELFF. Recombination linked TRBV6-5 to TRBJ2-2; TCRdb reports TRBD2, a call that lacks DNA to check it against. CDR1 and CDR2 are read off the germline V gene as MNHEY and SVGAGI. The CDR3 numbers 16 residues from cysteine through phenylalanine. Only the protein sequence is given.